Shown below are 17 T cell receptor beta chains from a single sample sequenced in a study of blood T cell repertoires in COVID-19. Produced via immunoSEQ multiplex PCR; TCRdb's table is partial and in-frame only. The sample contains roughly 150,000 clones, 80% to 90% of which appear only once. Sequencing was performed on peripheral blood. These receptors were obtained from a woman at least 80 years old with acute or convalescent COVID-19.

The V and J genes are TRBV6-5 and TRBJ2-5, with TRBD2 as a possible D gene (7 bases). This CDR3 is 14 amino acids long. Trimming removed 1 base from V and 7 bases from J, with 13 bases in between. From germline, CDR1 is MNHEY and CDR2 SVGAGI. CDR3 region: CASSYLGGERTQYF. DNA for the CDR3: TGTGCCAGCAGTTACTTAGGGGGGGAGAGGACCCAGTACTTC.

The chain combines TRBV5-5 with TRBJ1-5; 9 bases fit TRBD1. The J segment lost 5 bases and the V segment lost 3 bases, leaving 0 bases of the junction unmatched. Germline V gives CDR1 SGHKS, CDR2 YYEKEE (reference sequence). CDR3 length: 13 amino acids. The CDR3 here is CASSWTGDQPQHF. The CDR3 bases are TGTGCCAGCAGCTGGACAGGGGATCAGCCCCAGCATTTT.

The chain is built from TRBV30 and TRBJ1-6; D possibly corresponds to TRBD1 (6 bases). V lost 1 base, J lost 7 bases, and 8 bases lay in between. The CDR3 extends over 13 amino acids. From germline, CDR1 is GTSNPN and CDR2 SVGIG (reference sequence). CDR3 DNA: TGTGCCTGGAGTGAGGGGGTCAATTCACCCCTCCACTTT. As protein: CAWSEGVNSPLHF.

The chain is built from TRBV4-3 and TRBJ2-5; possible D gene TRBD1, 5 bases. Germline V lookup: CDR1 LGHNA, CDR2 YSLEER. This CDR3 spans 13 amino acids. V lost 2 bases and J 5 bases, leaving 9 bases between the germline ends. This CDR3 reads CASSQQGWETQYF. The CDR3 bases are TGCGCCAGCAGCCAACAGGGTTGGGAGACCCAGTACTTC.

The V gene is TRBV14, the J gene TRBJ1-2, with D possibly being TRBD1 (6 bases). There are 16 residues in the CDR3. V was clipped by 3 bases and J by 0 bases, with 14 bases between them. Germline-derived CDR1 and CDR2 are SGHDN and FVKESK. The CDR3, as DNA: TGTGCCAGCAGCCAGCGTACAGGGAAAGCTAACTATGGCTACACCTTC. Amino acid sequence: CASSQRTGKANYGYTF. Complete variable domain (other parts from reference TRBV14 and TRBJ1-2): EAGVTQFPSHSVIEKGQTVTLRCDPISGHDNLYWYRRVMGKEIKFLLHFVKESKQDESGMPNNRFLAERTGGTYSTLKVQPAELEDSGVYFCASSQRTGKANYGYTFGSGTRLTVV.

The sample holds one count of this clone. The CDR3 DNA is TGTGCCAGCAGGGGACAGGGAAGCAATCAGCCCCAGCATTTT. Its protein is CASRGQGSNQPQHF. V and J are TRBV2 and TRBJ1-5; TRBD1 agrees at 9 bases. The V segment lost 6 bases and the J segment 1 base; nucleotides outside the gene matches: 1. The length of the CDR3 is 14 residues. Germline V gene data show CDR1 as SNHLY and CDR2 as FYNNEI.

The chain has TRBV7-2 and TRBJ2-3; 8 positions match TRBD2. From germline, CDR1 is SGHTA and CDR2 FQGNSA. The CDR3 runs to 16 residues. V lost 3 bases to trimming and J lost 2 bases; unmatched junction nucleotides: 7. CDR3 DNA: TGTGCCAGCAGCTTTCGGCTAGCGGGCGTCACAGATACGCAGTATTTT. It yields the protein CASSFRLAGVTDTQYF.

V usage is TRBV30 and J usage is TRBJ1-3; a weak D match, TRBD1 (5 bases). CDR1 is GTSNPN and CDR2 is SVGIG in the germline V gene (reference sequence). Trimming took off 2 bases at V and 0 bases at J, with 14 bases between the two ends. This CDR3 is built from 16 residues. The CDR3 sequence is CAWSYQGPRSGNTIYF. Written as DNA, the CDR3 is TGTGCCTGGAGTTATCAGGGTCCTCGCTCTGGAAACACCATATATTTT.

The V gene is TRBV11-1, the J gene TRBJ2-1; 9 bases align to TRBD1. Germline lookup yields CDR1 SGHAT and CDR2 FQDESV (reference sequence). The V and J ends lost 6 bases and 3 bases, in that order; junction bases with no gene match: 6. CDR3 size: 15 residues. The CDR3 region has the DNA TGTGCCAGCAGATACCAGACAGGGGGCTACAATGAGCAGTTCTTC. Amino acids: CASRYQTGGYNEQFF. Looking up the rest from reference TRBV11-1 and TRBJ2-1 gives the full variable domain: EAEVAQSPRYKITEKSQAVAFWCDPISGHATLYWYRQILGQGPELLVQFQDESVVDDSQLPKDRFSAERLKGVDSTLKIQPAELGDSAMYLCASRYQTGGYNEQFFGPGTRLTVL.

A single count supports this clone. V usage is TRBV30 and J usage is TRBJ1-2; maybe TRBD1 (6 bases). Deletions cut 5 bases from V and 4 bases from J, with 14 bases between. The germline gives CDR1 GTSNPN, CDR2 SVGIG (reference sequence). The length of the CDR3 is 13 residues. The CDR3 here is CAWGLGHLYGYTF. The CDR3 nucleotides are TGTGCCTGGGGACTGGGACACCTCTATGGCTACACCTTC.

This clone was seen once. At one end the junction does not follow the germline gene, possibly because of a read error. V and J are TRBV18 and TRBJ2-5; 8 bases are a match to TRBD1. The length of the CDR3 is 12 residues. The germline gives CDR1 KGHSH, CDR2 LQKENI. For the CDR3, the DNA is TGTGCCAGCTCACCAAGGGGACAGGACGGAAACTTC. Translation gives CASSPRGQDGNF. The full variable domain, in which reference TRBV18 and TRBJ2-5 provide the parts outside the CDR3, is NAGVMQNPRHLVRRRGQEARLRCSPMKGHSHVYWYRQLPEEGLKFMVYLQKENIIDESGMPKERFSAEFPKEGPSILRIQQVVRGDSAAYFCASSPRGQDGNFGPGTRLLVL.

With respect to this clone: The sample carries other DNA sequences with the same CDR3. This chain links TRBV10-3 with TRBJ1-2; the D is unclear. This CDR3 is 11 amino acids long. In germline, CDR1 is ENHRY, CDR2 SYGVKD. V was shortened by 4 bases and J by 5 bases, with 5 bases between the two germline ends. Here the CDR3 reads CAISAGYGYTF. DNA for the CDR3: TGTGCCATCAGTGCCGGGTATGGCTACACCTTC.

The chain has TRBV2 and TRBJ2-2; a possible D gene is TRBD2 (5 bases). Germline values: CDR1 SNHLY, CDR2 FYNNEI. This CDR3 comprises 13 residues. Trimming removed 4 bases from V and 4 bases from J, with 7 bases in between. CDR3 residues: CASSVRGTGELFF. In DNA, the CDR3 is TGTGCCAGCAGTGTTCGGGGCACCGGGGAGCTGTTTTTT.

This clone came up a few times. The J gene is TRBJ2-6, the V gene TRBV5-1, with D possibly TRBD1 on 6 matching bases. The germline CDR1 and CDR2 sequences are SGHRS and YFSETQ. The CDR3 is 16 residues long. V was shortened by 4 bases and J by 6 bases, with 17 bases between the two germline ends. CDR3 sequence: CASSVEPRGEANVLTF. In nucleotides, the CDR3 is TGCGCCAGCAGCGTCGAACCCAGGGGCGAGGCCAACGTCCTGACTTTC. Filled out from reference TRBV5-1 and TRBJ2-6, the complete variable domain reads KAGVTQTPRYLIKTRGQQVTLSCSPISGHRSVSWYQQTPGQGLQFLFEYFSETQRNKGNFPGRFSGRQFSNSRSEMNVSTLELGDSALYLCASSVEPRGEANVLTFGAGSRLTVL.

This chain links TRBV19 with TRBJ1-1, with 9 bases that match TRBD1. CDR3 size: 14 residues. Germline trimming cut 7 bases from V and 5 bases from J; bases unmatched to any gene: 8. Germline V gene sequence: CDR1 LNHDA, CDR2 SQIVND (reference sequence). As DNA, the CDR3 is TGTGCCAGTACCTGGGACAGGGATAGTACTGAAGCTTTCTTT. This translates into CASTWDRDSTEAFF.

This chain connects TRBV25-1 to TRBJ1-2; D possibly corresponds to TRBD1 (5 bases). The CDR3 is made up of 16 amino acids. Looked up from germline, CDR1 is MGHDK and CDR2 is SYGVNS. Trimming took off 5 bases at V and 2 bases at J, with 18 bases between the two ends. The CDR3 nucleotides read TGTGCCAGCAGTCCACTTGGAGGAGGGGCGAACTATGGCTACACCTTC. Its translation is CASSPLGGGANYGYTF.

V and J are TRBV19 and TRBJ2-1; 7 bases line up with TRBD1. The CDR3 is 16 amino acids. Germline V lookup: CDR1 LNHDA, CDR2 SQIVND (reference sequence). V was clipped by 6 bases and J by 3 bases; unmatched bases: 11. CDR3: CASRINRDSYYNEQFF. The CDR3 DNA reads TGTGCCAGTAGGATCAACCGGGACAGCTACTACAATGAGCAGTTCTTC.